Following are 19 T cell receptor beta chains from one sample sequenced in a study of T cell repertoires in cytomegalovirus infection. TCRdb re-analysed the reads in MiXCR, keeping a single row per CDR3 protein. This table holds 640,000 or so distinct CDR3 sequences, 30% to 35% found once. No cognate antigen is known for these TCRs. Here the sequenced sample was cultured PBMCs, taken from culture after CMV antigen stimulation. These receptors came from a human donor in good health (CMV status not recorded). Some clones in this sample may be carry-over from other donors' samples.

This clonotype occurred a few times. The rearrangement joins TRBV7-2 to TRBJ1-5, with 8 bases aligning to TRBD1. The germline V gene encodes CDR1 SGHTA and CDR2 FQGNSA. Trimming at V came to 4 bases and at J to 5 bases, leaving 7 bases not matched to a gene. The CDR3 is 15 amino acids. CDR3 amino acids: CASSSDRDGHQPQHF. The CDR3 region has the DNA TGTGCCAGCAGCTCGGACAGGGATGGGCATCAGCCCCAGCATTTT.

The V gene is TRBV6-5, the J gene TRBJ1-5; maybe TRBD1 (5 bases). V dropped 6 bases and J dropped 5 bases, with 14 bases sitting between them. CDR3 size: 14 residues. Germline loops: CDR1 MNHEY, CDR2 SVGAGI. In DNA, the CDR3 is TGTGCCAGCAGCAGGGATTTGGGGTATCAGCCCCAGCATTTT. It yields the protein CASSRDLGYQPQHF.

There are a few counts of this clonotype. This rearrangement joins TRBV2 to TRBJ1-6, with 8 bases aligning to TRBD1. The CDR3 loop spans 16 amino acids. Trimming removed 4 bases from V and 8 bases from J; junction bases left unmatched: 10. Germline V gene data show CDR1 as SNHLY and CDR2 as FYNNEI. This chain's CDR3 is CASSGDRTGNYSPLHF. In nucleotides, the CDR3 is TGTGCCAGCAGTGGGGACAGGACGGGGAATTATTCACCCCTCCACTTT.

This clonotype was recorded many times. The chain carries TRBV7-2 and TRBJ2-1; TRBD2 matches at 14 bases. J lost 9 bases, V lost 5 bases, and 6 bases had no gene match. Germline CDR1 reads SGHTA; CDR2 reads FQGNSA. CDR3 length: 15 residues. CDR3 nucleotides: TGTGCCAGCAGCGTCGGACTAGCGGGGGGAACTGAGCAGTTCTTC. This translates into CASSVGLAGGTEQFF.

On this clonotype itself: The missing conserved phenylalanine or tryptophan at the end of this CDR3 makes a read error likely. The CDR3: CASSYGPGGGAAKNIQYS. The CDR3 bases are TGTGCCAGCAGTTACGGGCCTGGCGGGGGGGCCGCCAAAAACATTCAGTACTCC. The chain recombines TRBV6-6 with TRBJ2-4; TRBD2 agrees at 9 bases. Germline values: CDR1 MNHNY, CDR2 SVGAGI (reference sequence). The CDR3 sequence is 18 residues long. The ends lost 2 bases at V and 1 base at J; junction bases unmatched: 9.

This clonotype occurred a few times. For the CDR3, the DNA is TGTGCCAGCAGCTTAGGGACTAGCCAAGGTTACGAGCAGTACTTC. Translating gives CASSLGTSQGYEQYF. This chain connects TRBV7-2 to TRBJ2-7; 8 bases align to TRBD2. This CDR3 region has 15 residues. Trimming cost V 1 base and J 4 bases; bases outside gene matches: 6. Germline-derived CDR1 and CDR2 are SGHTA and FQGNSA.

This clonotype was picked up a small number of times. The chain uses TRBV7-2 and TRBJ1-2; D not resolved. CDR3 length: 12 amino acids. V was cut by 5 bases and J by 4 bases, with 8 bases left in between. CDR1 is SGHTA and CDR2 is FQGNSA in the germline V gene. CDR3 DNA: TGTGCCAGCAGCCCGGGCCTCTATGGCTACACCTTC. The encoded protein is CASSPGLYGYTF.

V gene TRBV5-1 combines with J gene TRBJ2-5, with 7 bases aligning to TRBD1. Trimming removed 2 bases from V and 5 bases from J; junction bases left unmatched: 9. The germline gives CDR1 SGHRS, CDR2 YFSETQ. This CDR3 has 15 amino acids. This chain's CDR3 is CASSFEGAALETQYF. Written as DNA, the CDR3 is TGCGCCAGCAGCTTCGAGGGGGCGGCTCTTGAGACCCAGTACTTC.

This clonotype was observed a handful of times. The chain uses TRBV6-1 and TRBJ1-2; D perhaps matches TRBD1 (5 bases). The V end was cut by 10 bases, the J end by 3 bases, with 15 bases between. This CDR3 is built from 13 residues. Germline V lookup: CDR1 MNHNS, CDR2 SASEGT. This CDR3 is CATKGALDYGYTF. In nucleotides, the CDR3 is TGTGCCACAAAAGGGGCGCTGGACTATGGCTACACCTTC.

V and J are TRBV24-1 and TRBJ2-3, with D perhaps matching TRBD2 (5 bases). The length of the CDR3 is 13 residues. V dropped 9 bases and J dropped 0 bases, with 9 bases sitting between them. CDR1 and CDR2 (germline): KGHDR, SFDVKD. As DNA, the CDR3 is TGTGCCACCGAGGGCGCTAGCACAGATACGCAGTATTTT. Its translation: CATEGASTDTQYF.

This clonotype showed up just a few times. V and J are TRBV6-1 and TRBJ2-7; D is unclear. The CDR3 consists of 11 residues. The germline V gene has CDR1 MNHNS and CDR2 SASEGT. V was pared by 3 bases and J by 8 bases, with 8 bases between. In DNA, the CDR3 is TGTGCCAGCAGTGATGTATTTAAGCAGTACTTC. It translates to CASSDVFKQYF.

This clonotype has a handful of counts. This chain uses TRBV10-3 with TRBJ2-1; 10 bases fit TRBD1. This CDR3 is built from 14 residues. With 4 bases clipped from V and 7 bases from J, the junction kept 4 bases outside the gene matches. Germline V gene data show CDR1 as ENHRY and CDR2 as SYGVKD. The CDR3 sequence: CAISGQGAQNEQFF. CDR3 coding DNA: TGTGCCATCAGTGGACAGGGGGCGCAAAATGAGCAGTTCTTC.

This clonotype occurred a few times. This chain connects TRBV12-3 or TRBV12-4 to TRBJ2-3; TRBD2 matches at 9 bases. J was trimmed by 5 bases and V by 7 bases; bases with no gene match: 7. The CDR3 contains 14 residues. The CDR3 loop is CASNHGTSLDTQYF. CDR3 in DNA: TGTGCCAGCAACCACGGGACTAGCTTAGATACGCAGTATTTT.

The rearrangement uses TRBV28 and TRBJ2-7; 9 bases map to TRBD1. The trim removed 2 bases at V and 6 bases at J, leaving 8 bases unmatched. In germline, CDR1 is MDHEN, CDR2 SYDVKM. There are 15 residues in the CDR3. CDR3 region: CASSLDSGQGIEQYF. CDR3 sequence (DNA): TGTGCCAGCAGTTTAGATTCGGGACAGGGTATCGAGCAGTACTTC.

This clonotype has a handful of counts. The rearrangement joins TRBV12-3 or TRBV12-4 to TRBJ2-1, with D unresolved. Between the trimmed V and J ends, which lost 6 bases and 5 bases, there was a span of 8 bases. This CDR3 is built from 12 residues. The CDR3 DNA reads TGTGCCAGCAGCTCAAGGGACAATGAGCAGTTCTTC. This translates into CASSSRDNEQFF.

The V gene is TRBV19, the J gene TRBJ1-1, with D unclear. V dropped 5 bases and J dropped 2 bases, with 12 bases sitting between them. Germline assignment: CDR1 LNHDA and CDR2 SQIVND (reference sequence). The CDR3 consists of 14 residues. In nucleotides, the CDR3 is TGTGCCAGTAGTGACCGAGCTCCAAACACTGAAGCTTTCTTT. Translating gives CASSDRAPNTEAFF.

Notes on this clonotype: The junction shows a germline mismatch at one end, possibly a read error. CDR3 sequence: CASNEAPQSRHF. The CDR3 DNA reads as TGTGCCAGCAACGAAGCTCCCCAGTCCCGTCACTTC. The V call is TRBV2, the J call TRBJ2-5; D is ambiguous. Germline V gene data show CDR1 as SNHLY and CDR2 as FYNNEI. The CDR3 has 12 amino acids.

The genes are TRBV20-1 and TRBJ2-4; 8 nucleotides align to TRBD1. The CDR3 extends over 13 amino acids. The germline CDR1 and CDR2 sequences are DFQATT and SNEGSKA (reference sequence). The V and J ends lost 6 bases and 3 bases, in that order; junction bases with no gene match: 4. CDR3 protein: CSAFDRGKNIQYF. CDR3 sequence (DNA): TGCAGTGCATTCGACAGGGGCAAAAACATTCAGTACTTC.

The table lists this clonotype with a few counts. The chain employs TRBV7-8 and TRBJ2-1, with a possible D match to TRBD2 (6 bases). The CDR3 covers 16 residues. Trimming stripped 5 bases from V and 3 bases from J, with 17 bases between. The germline gives CDR1 SGHVS, CDR2 FQNEAQ. In DNA, the CDR3 is TGTGCCAGCAGCCGACAGCTAGCGACCCGCTACAATGAGCAGTTCTTC. This translates into CASSRQLATRYNEQFF.